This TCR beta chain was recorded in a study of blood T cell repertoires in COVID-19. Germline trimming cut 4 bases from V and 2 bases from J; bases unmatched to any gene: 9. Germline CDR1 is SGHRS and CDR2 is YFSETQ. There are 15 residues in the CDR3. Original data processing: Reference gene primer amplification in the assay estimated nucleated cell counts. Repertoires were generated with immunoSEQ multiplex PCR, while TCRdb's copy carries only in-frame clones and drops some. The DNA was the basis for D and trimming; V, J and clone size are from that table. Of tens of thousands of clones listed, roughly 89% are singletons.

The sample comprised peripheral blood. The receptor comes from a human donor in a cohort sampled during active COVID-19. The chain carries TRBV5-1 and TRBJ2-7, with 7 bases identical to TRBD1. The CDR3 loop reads CASSTLDRVPYEQYF. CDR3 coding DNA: TGCGCCAGCAGCACCCTCGACAGGGTCCCCTACGAGCAGTACTTC.